This T cell receptor beta chain was sequenced during a study of shared clonotypes between healthy human individuals. Note on this clone: The target antigen is unknown.

As processed by the authors: Filtering of immunoSEQ junctional sequences could not match full-length read filtering. Repertoires were generated with immunoSEQ multiplex PCR, while TCRdb's copy carries only in-frame clones and drops some. V, J and clone size derive from that table, while D and trimming were established from the DNA sequence. The table shows about 110,000 clones, with 55% to 70% occurring only once. Study outcomes and limitations: At large depth, rarefaction still showed sorted-subset sequencing to be incomplete. Four donors had 5% to 6% of their naive CD4 clonotypes in common.

This CDR3 is built from 13 residues. Trimming stripped 7 bases from V and 5 bases from J, with 14 bases between. The V gene's germline CDR1 is MNHEY and CDR2 SMNVEV (reference sequence). Each CD8 memory set brought CD45RO+ cells together with CCR7-negative CD45RA+ TemRA cells. J is TRBJ2-5 and V is TRBV27; D may be TRBD2 (6 bases). The sequencing sample was made of memory CD8+ T cells sorted from blood. Subset reported: CD45RO+ cells pooled with CCR7-negative TemRA cells. This TCR came from a woman younger than 45 in good health. CDR3 nucleotides: TGTGCCAGCACTGCCAGCGGAGGGGAGACCCAGTACTTC. Its translation: CASTASGGETQYF.